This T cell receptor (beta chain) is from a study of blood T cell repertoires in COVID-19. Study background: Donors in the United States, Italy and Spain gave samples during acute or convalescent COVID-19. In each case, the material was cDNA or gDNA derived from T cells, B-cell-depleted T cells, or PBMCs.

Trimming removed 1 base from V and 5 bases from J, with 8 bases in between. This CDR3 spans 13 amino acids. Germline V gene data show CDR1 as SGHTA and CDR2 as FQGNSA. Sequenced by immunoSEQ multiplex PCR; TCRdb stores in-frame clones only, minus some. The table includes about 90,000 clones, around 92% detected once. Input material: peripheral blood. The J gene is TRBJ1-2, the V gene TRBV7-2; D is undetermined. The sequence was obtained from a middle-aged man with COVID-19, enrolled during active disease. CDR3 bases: TGTGCCAGCAGCTTAGGGGCCCCGTATGGCTACACCTTC. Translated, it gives CASSLGAPYGYTF. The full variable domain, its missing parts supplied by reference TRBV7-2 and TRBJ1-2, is GAGVSQSPSNKVTEKGKDVELRCDPISGHTALYWYRQSLGQGLEFLIYFQGNSAPDKSGLPSDRFSAERTGGSVSTLTIQRTQQEDSAVYLCASSLGAPYGYTFGSGTRLTVV.